This T cell receptor beta chain is from a study of blood T cell repertoires in COVID-19. Study as a whole: COVID-19 samples, acute and convalescent, were from the United States, Italy and Spain. From T cells, B-cell-depleted T cells, or PBMCs came the material, which was cDNA or gDNA.

In the authors' workflow: It was from reference gene primer amplification that nucleated cell counts were estimated. TCRdb's copy holds only in-frame clones and misses some; the assay was immunoSEQ multiplex PCR. V, J and clone size derive from that table, while D and trimming were established from the DNA sequence. The table includes some 120,000 clones, more than 70% detected once. This clone has just one count. The CDR3 has 12 residues. The ends were cut back, 5 bases at V and 10 bases at J, with 14 bases in the middle. Per the germline V gene, CDR1 is SEHNR and CDR2 is FQNEAQ (reference sequence).

Sequenced sample: peripheral blood. The rearrangement links TRBV7-9 to TRBJ1-1; a possible D gene is TRBD1 (5 bases). This clonotype originated in a man older than 75 with active or convalescent COVID-19. The CDR3 protein is CASSPPGLGAFF. The CDR3 DNA sequence: TGTGCCAGCAGCCCTCCGGGACTCGGAGCTTTCTTT.